A selection of T cell receptor beta chains follows, all from one sample in a study of blood T cell repertoires in COVID-19. Sequencing was performed with immunoSEQ multiplex PCR; in TCRdb, only in-frame clones are kept and a portion is missing. The table lists around 220,000 clones, over 75% of them singletons. The specimen sequenced was peripheral blood. These receptors were obtained from a woman aged 40 to 50 who had recovered from COVID-19. CDR3s leave out the opening cysteine and the closing phenylalanine or tryptophan.

TRBV6-5,ASSYRDRGSYEQY
TRBV4-3,ASSQGDRAATEAF
TRBV6-6,ASSPGGVGYT
TRBV6-6,ASSYAGTWQGETQY
TRBV6-2/TRBV6-3,ASSYPPSGRLTYEQY
TRBV2,ASSSELVTHNEQF
TRBV9,ASSVAGGGFSGNTIY
TRBV10-3,AIRGTGANYGYT
TRBV30,AWEERGGQY
TRBV4-3,ASSHEFRVTDTQY
TRBV10-1,ARGVSYEQY
TRBV18,ASSPRTGTSYNEQF
TRBV24-1,ATSDENLDEQF
TRBV10-3,AISEGTGGFEPQH
TRBV19,ASSIDTGNYGYT
TRBV29-1,SVEGGMGYGYT
TRBV6-5,ASSRTGATEAF
TRBV5-1,ASSLEGADTQY
TRBV28,ASSSGQGFYSPLH
TRBV30,AWSRDRAGEKLF
TRBV23-1,ASSHVETGLHSPLH
TRBV9,ASSSTGDTDTIY
TRBV29-1,SAARQGAADTQY
TRBV18,ASSPLETEETQY
TRBV4-2,ASSQDRGSAYGYT
TRBV7-3,ASSPQGGLMNTEAF
TRBV18,ASSPLSGANVLT
TRBV19,ASSIGWADQPQH
TRBV6-5,ASTRPRGQGGEQY
TRBV3-1/TRBV3-2,ASSQGAGIYEQY
TRBV5-4,ASSRGLGYNEQF
TRBV6-5,ASSFTGEQF
TRBV28,ASRDSNYGYT
TRBV6-5,ASSLDRGSYNEQF
TRBV9,ASSKGTSGRAYHEQY
TRBV25-1,ASSERGSGYT
TRBV5-1,ASKQIGHGGGDGELF
TRBV4-1,ASSQDPGWAGQQY
TRBV3-1/TRBV3-2,ASSQATPSYEQY
TRBV13,ASSEGQVAGAGNTIY
TRBV3-1/TRBV3-2,ASSHRQSTNEKLF
TRBV20-1,SARQGAGLF
TRBV30,AWSGGSTGELF
TRBV9,ASSAIQGSNTEAF
TRBV27,ASSLWAGNGYT
TRBV9,ASSVNPISYNSPLH
TRBV19,ASSTAARSNYEQY
TRBV12-3/TRBV12-4,ASGQGGTEAF
TRBV4-3,ASSQDLLETSGVSEQF
TRBV12-3/TRBV12-4,ASSLRDSTEAF
TRBV6-5,ASSYNGFYGYT
TRBV24-1,ATSRGTGELF
TRBV30,AWSGGLDYGYT
TRBV4-2,ASSQARRETETQY
TRBV5-1,ASSPRPMTGGPNYGYT
TRBV12-2,ASRLPGTSGNQETQY
TRBV7-6,ASSLDTSVSGNTIY
TRBV7-2,ASSSAGHWNTIY
TRBV14,ASSQNRGRGTEAF